This is a list of T cell receptor beta chains from one sample in a study of T cells in Graves' hyperthyroidism and ophthalmopathy. TCRdb reprocessed the multiplex PCR reads with MiXCR, giving one entry per CDR3 protein. Of 600,000 to 850,000 distinct CDR3 sequences listed, approximately 18% were seen once; the top ten hold around 15%. The source material was blood. The receptor set was obtained from a woman between 45 and 60 years old with Graves' hyperthyroidism that later progressed to Graves' ophthalmopathy. Each CDR3 is given with its conserved first and last residue. The D gene is left open where the match is weak. Some rows have no size entry. The others give once, few or many, or a class for an expanded clone.

>NA|TRBJ1-6|NA|TRBV18|16
CASSPAPGPYNSPLHF
TGTGCCAGCTCACCAGCGCCGGGACCATATAATTCACCCCTCCACTTT
>few|TRBJ2-7|NA|TRBV12-3/TRBV12-4|12
CASTQGSMEQHF
TGTGCCAGCACTCAAGGATCTATGGAGCAGCACTTC
>many|TRBJ1-1|NA|TRBV5-6|15
CASFPYGTGNTEAFF
TGTGCCAGCTTCCCGTACGGGACGGGGAACACTGAAGCTTTCTTT
>few|TRBJ1-2|NA|TRBV12-3/TRBV12-4|14
CASSLAGAMYGYTF
TGTGCCAGCAGTTTAGCTGGGGCCATGTATGGCTACACCTTC
>NA|TRBJ2-1|NA|TRBV14|17
CASSQVFRGRSYNEQFF
TGTGCCAGCAGCCAAGTTTTCCGGGGCCGCTCCTACAATGAGCAGTTCTTC
>many|TRBJ2-7|NA|TRBV20-1|17
CSARAPVRTRINYEQYF
TGCAGTGCTAGAGCACCGGTTCGAACTAGGATTAACTACGAGCAGTACTTC
>many|TRBJ1-1|NA|TRBV9|13
CASSGARDTEAFF
TGTGCCAGCAGCGGCGCCCGGGACACTGAAGCTTTCTTT
>NA|TRBJ2-1|TRBD2|TRBV28|15
CASTKSGGSYNEQFF
TGTGCCAGCACTAAGAGCGGGGGCTCCTACAATGAGCAGTTCTTC
>many|TRBJ2-3|NA|TRBV7-9|17
CASSLSVGGTSTDTQYF
TGTGCCAGCAGCTTATCGGTCGGCGGAACTAGCACAGATACGCAGTATTTT
>NA|TRBJ1-3|NA|TRBV18|14
CASSLGDTGNTIYF
TGTGCCAGCTCACTGGGAGATACTGGAAACACCATATATTTT
>NA|TRBJ1-2|NA|TRBV29-1|15
CSVEPPLGAAYGYTF
TGCAGCGTTGAACCGCCGCTGGGGGCGGCCTATGGCTACACCTTC
>many|TRBJ1-1|NA|TRBV7-9|14
CASSLGRPNTEAFF
TGTGCCAGCAGCTTAGGCAGGCCGAACACTGAAGCTTTCTTT
>NA|TRBJ2-7|NA|TRBV2|13
CASSPLGPDEQYF
TGTGCCAGCAGCCCCTTGGGCCCAGACGAGCAGTACTTC
>NA|TRBJ2-7|TRBD2|TRBV6-6|15
CASSYSRGTSYEQYF
TGTGCCAGCAGTTACTCGCGGGGGACTTCCTACGAGCAGTACTTC
>many|TRBJ2-7|NA|TRBV13|15
CASSLSTGGRGEQYF
TGTGCCAGCAGCCTCTCGACGGGGGGCCGTGGTGAGCAGTACTTC
>few|TRBJ1-2|NA|TRBV7-8|19
CASSLAIGAVRSLDYGYTF
TGTGCCAGCAGCTTAGCGATCGGAGCGGTTAGAAGTTTGGACTATGGCTACACCTTC
>many|TRBJ1-2|TRBD1|TRBV20-1|17
CSARPKGQAARGYGYTF
TGCAGTGCTAGACCGAAGGGACAGGCGGCTAGAGGCTATGGCTACACCTTC
>NA|TRBJ1-4|NA|TRBV29-1|12
CSVVGEGEKLFF
TGCAGCGTAGTGGGAGAGGGGGAAAAACTGTTTTTT
>few|TRBJ2-5|TRBD2|TRBV9|17
CASSVAASGGHQETQYF
TGTGCCAGCAGCGTAGCGGCTAGCGGGGGCCATCAAGAGACCCAGTACTTC
>few|TRBJ1-2|NA|TRBV19|16
CASSIEVSWGSYGYTF
TGTGCCAGTAGTATAGAGGTCAGCTGGGGCTCCTATGGCTACACCTTC
>many|TRBJ1-3|TRBD1|TRBV19|15
CASSTPWDSGNTIYF
TGTGCCAGTAGTACGCCTTGGGACAGCGGAAACACCATATATTTT
>few|TRBJ1-2|NA|TRBV7-3|13
CASSLRAGGGYTF
TGTGCCAGCAGCTTACGGGCAGGAGGGGGCTACACCTTC
>few|TRBJ1-4|NA|TRBV5-4|15
CASSSGLQFGEKLFF
TGTGCCAGCAGCTCGGGATTACAGTTTGGGGAAAAACTGTTTTTT
>NA|TRBJ1-2|NA|TRBV5-1|14
CASSSLVEAYGYTF
TGCGCCAGCAGTTCCCTGGTGGAAGCCTATGGCTACACCTTC
>NA|TRBJ2-3|TRBD1|TRBV7-9|14
CASSIRQGLDTQYF
TGTGCCAGCAGCATCCGACAGGGTTTAGATACGCAGTATTTT
>few|TRBJ2-7|NA|TRBV4-1|16
CASSLGPGLPSYEQYF
TGCGCCAGCAGCCTTGGCCCGGGACTTCCATCCTACGAGCAGTACTTC
>NA|TRBJ1-1|NA|TRBV29-1|15
CSVTPGATTNTEAFF
TGCAGCGTTACTCCAGGGGCCACCACGAACACTGAAGCTTTCTTT
>many|TRBJ1-4|NA|TRBV3-1|14
CASSRGATNEKLFF
TGTGCCAGCAGCCGAGGGGCAACTAATGAAAAACTGTTTTTT
>many|TRBJ1-1|NA|TRBV30|13
CAWSVPMNTEAFF
TGTGCCTGGAGTGTACCCATGAACACTGAAGCTTTCTTT
>many|TRBJ2-7|NA|TRBV20-1|14
CSARMGRPVYEQYF
TGCAGTGCTAGGATGGGACGGCCCGTTTACGAGCAGTACTTC
>NA|TRBJ2-6|NA|TRBV6-1|15
CASTDTGSGANVLTF
TGTGCCAGCACCGACACGGGCTCTGGGGCCAACGTCCTGACTTTC
>many|TRBJ2-1|NA|TRBV2|11
CASSDSVEQFF
TGTGCCAGCAGTGATTCCGTTGAGCAGTTCTTC
>few|TRBJ2-1|NA|TRBV6-1|14
CATSGLSSYNEQFF
TGTGCCACATCAGGATTGAGCTCCTACAATGAGCAGTTCTTC
>many|TRBJ1-2|NA|TRBV3-1|15
CASSHGSNGAYGYTF
TGTGCCAGCAGCCATGGGAGTAACGGTGCCTATGGCTACACCTTC
>NA|TRBJ1-6|TRBD1|TRBV20-1|16
CSAREGAQGGNSPLHF
TGCAGTGCTAGAGAGGGTGCACAGGGGGGTAATTCACCCCTCCACTTT
>many|TRBJ1-5|NA|TRBV3-1|13
CASSSMRGQPQHF
TGTGCCAGCAGCTCGATGCGGGGTCAGCCCCAGCATTTT
>few|TRBJ2-3|NA|TRBV2|14
CASSESVRTDTQYF
TGTGCCAGCAGTGAATCCGTACGCACAGATACGCAGTATTTT
>many|TRBJ2-1|TRBD2|TRBV5-1|19
CASSPATSGGLSSYNEQFF
TGCGCCAGCAGCCCGGCAACTAGCGGGGGGCTAAGCTCCTACAATGAGCAGTTCTTC
>many|TRBJ2-7|TRBD1|TRBV27|15
CASSSLDRATYEQYF
TGTGCCAGCAGTTCCCTCGACAGGGCAACCTACGAGCAGTACTTC
>many|TRBJ1-2|NA|TRBV2|14
CASSEALRGGGYTF
TGTGCCAGCAGTGAAGCGCTTCGGGGGGGCGGCTACACCTTC
>many|TRBJ1-1|NA|TRBV12-3/TRBV12-4|12
CASSFQNTEAFF
TGTGCCAGCAGTTTTCAGAACACTGAAGCTTTCTTT